Each of the 17 T cell receptor beta chains below was sequenced from the same sample in a study of shared T cell receptors in the human thymus. The protocol was immunoSEQ multiplex PCR, while the TCRdb copy is restricted to in-frame clones and leaves out a portion. There are 550,000 to 800,000 clones in the sample; around 85% occur only once, and around 0.0099% lies in the top ten. The same data also contributed to another study, on human thymus T cells.

The source material was thymocytes. These receptors were collected from a girl under two years old with a congenital heart defect.

V is TRBV5-1 and J is TRBJ1-1; D is perhaps TRBD1 (5 bases). Germline V gene data show CDR1 as SGHRS and CDR2 as YFSETQ. V shed 5 bases and J shed 5 bases, with 10 bases lying between them. CDR3 size: 12 residues. CDR3 in DNA: TGCGCCAGCAGTCGTCAGGGAACTGAAGCTTTCTTT. This codes for CASSRQGTEAFF.

The V gene is TRBV6-1, the J gene TRBJ1-2; TRBD1 might be the D (5 bases). Germline V gene lookup returns CDR1 MNHNS and CDR2 SASEGT. Between the trimmed V and J ends, which lost 3 bases and 7 bases, there was a span of 24 bases. This CDR3 is built from 17 residues. CDR3 in DNA: TGTGCCAGCAGTGAGAAACCAAGAACCGGGACTGGTTTTGGCTACACCTTC. This gives the protein CASSEKPRTGTGFGYTF.

The J gene is TRBJ1-4, the V gene TRBV4-1, with D possibly being TRBD1 (6 bases). The CDR3 consists of 16 residues. Germline V gene sequence: CDR1 MGHRA, CDR2 YSYEKL. Trimming cost V 0 bases and J 6 bases, with 14 bases left between them. CDR3 protein: CASSQERGRGYEKLFF. As DNA, the CDR3 is TGCGCCAGCAGCCAAGAAAGGGGCAGGGGTTATGAAAAACTGTTTTTT.

V usage is TRBV2 and J usage is TRBJ2-5; no definite D call. The J call may be in error: the DNA end matches TRBJ2-7 better. CDR3 size: 13 residues. Germline CDR1 is SNHLY and CDR2 is FYNNEI. DNA of the CDR3: TGTGCCAGCAGTGAATGGGCAGTCTACGAGCAGTACTTC. Its translation is CASSEWAVYEQYF.

The chain uses TRBV6-1 and TRBJ2-5; TRBD1 agrees at 9 bases. V shed 4 bases and J 3 bases; nucleotides not matched to a gene: 6. The CDR3 runs 15 residues. CDR1 and CDR2 (germline): MNHNS, SASEGT. The DNA for the CDR3 is TGTGCCAGCAGTGTTTACAGGGGGCCCGAAGAGACCCAGTACTTC. As protein: CASSVYRGPEETQYF.

This chain links TRBV7-2 with TRBJ2-4; 8 nucleotides align to TRBD2. The CDR3 is made up of 16 amino acids. Per the germline V gene, CDR1 is SGHTA and CDR2 is FQGNSA. Losses at the gene ends were 10 bases for V and 0 bases for J; bases not matched to a gene: 11. This chain's CDR3 is CAIGPGGPLAKNIQYF. CDR3 DNA: TGTGCCATCGGCCCGGGGGGGCCACTAGCCAAAAACATTCAGTACTTC.

This clone has a handful of counts. V usage is TRBV7-2 and J usage is TRBJ2-1; 7 bases agree with TRBD1. V shed 4 bases, J shed 3 bases, and the junction held 15 bases outside the gene matches. This CDR3 has 18 amino acids. Germline values: CDR1 SGHTA, CDR2 FQGNSA. CDR3 in DNA: TGTGCCAGCAGCTCTACATCATCCGGGACAGACTACTACAATGAGCAGTTCTTC. Protein sequence: CASSSTSSGTDYYNEQFF.

The V and J genes are TRBV9 and TRBJ1-1; no firm D call. The germline V and J ends were trimmed by 4 bases and 6 bases, with 22 bases remaining between them. The CDR3 covers 16 residues. The germline CDR1 and CDR2 sequences are SGDLS and YYNGEE. CDR3: CASSPFERIRGSEAFF. CDR3 in DNA: TGTGCCAGCAGCCCCTTCGAGAGGATCCGAGGTTCTGAAGCTTTCTTT.

This chain connects TRBV7-9 to TRBJ2-2; tentatively, D is TRBD1 (6 bases). Looked up from germline, CDR1 is SEHNR and CDR2 is FQNEAQ (reference sequence). V lost 2 bases, J lost 9 bases, and 19 bases lay in between. CDR3 length: 16 amino acids. CDR3 amino acids: CASSLCVLSGDWELFF. CDR3 in DNA: TGTGCCAGCAGCTTATGCGTCCTTTCAGGGGATTGGGAGCTGTTTTTT.

This clone was recorded only once. The chain recombines TRBV5-1 with TRBJ2-5; 11 bases fit TRBD2. Germline V gives CDR1 SGHRS, CDR2 YFSETQ. This CDR3 has 16 residues. The ends lost 0 bases at V and 0 bases at J; junction bases unmatched: 1. The CDR3 spells CASSLATSGDQETQYF. CDR3 bases: TGCGCCAGCAGCTTGGCGACTAGCGGGGACCAAGAGACCCAGTACTTC.

The chain joins TRBV5-3 to TRBJ2-3; 7 nucleotides match TRBD2. TRBV5-3 is flagged as an ORF with uncertain function. V was clipped by 5 bases and J by 1 base; unmatched bases: 10. The CDR3 runs to 16 residues. DNA for the CDR3: TGTGCCAGAAGTCGGAAAGTGGGGGGGGGCACAGATACGCAGTATTTT. Encoded protein: CARSRKVGGGTDTQYF.

V and J are TRBV6-5 and TRBJ1-1; D remains ambiguous. Germline CDR1 MNHEY, CDR2 SVGAGI. The CDR3 has 9 residues. The V end was cut by 5 bases, the J end by 12 bases, with 7 bases between. The DNA for the CDR3 is TGTGCCAGCAGTGAGTCGACTTTCTTT. As protein: CASSESTFF.

This clone was observed a few times. The rearrangement joins TRBV2 to TRBJ1-1; D unresolved. The CDR3 sequence is 15 residues long. V lost 6 bases and J lost 5, with 19 bases in between. Germline V gene data show CDR1 as SNHLY and CDR2 as FYNNEI. CDR3 region: CASRAVLSGGTEAFF. CDR3 DNA sequence: TGTGCCAGCAGGGCCGTGTTATCGGGAGGGACTGAAGCTTTCTTT.

This chain connects TRBV14 to TRBJ1-6; D is uncertain. Germline CDR1 SGHDN, CDR2 FVKESK. This CDR3 spans 16 amino acids. Trimming removed 3 bases from V and 5 bases from J, with 14 bases in between. The CDR3 nucleotides are TGTGCCAGCAGCCAGGAATACCCGGGGAATAATTCACCCCTCCACTTT. It codes for CASSQEYPGNNSPLHF.

This rearrangement joins TRBV5-1 to TRBJ2-7; 8 nucleotides match TRBD1. Germline CDR1 SGHRS, CDR2 YFSETQ. CDR3 length: 16 residues. The junction had 11 bases not matched to a gene; V was cut back by 4 bases and J by 2 bases. The DNA of the CDR3 is TGCGCCAGCAGCCCTCTTGAGGTACAGGGGGCCTACGAGCAGTACTTC. Amino acid sequence: CASSPLEVQGAYEQYF. The full variable domain, with the rest looked up from reference TRBV5-1 and TRBJ2-7, is KAGVTQTPRYLIKTRGQQVTLSCSPISGHRSVSWYQQTPGQGLQFLFEYFSETQRNKGNFPGRFSGRQFSNSRSEMNVSTLELGDSALYLCASSPLEVQGAYEQYFGPGTRLTVT.

This clone was counted a few times. V usage is TRBV6-8 and J usage is TRBJ1-1; D possibly corresponds to TRBD1 (5 bases). The CDR3 covers 16 residues. Germline V gene data show CDR1 as MNHGY and CDR2 as SAAAGT. The ends were cut back, 4 bases at V and 5 bases at J, with 20 bases in the middle. The CDR3 loop reads CASSCSTGGRRTEAFF. In DNA, the CDR3 is TGTGCCAGCAGTTGTTCGACTGGGGGGAGGAGGACTGAAGCTTTCTTT.

This clone was seen just once. The V gene is TRBV14, the J gene TRBJ2-7; tentatively, D is TRBD1 (5 bases). This CDR3 has 14 amino acids. V was clipped by 3 bases and J by 2 bases, with 11 bases between them. Germline assignment: CDR1 SGHDN and CDR2 FVKESK. CDR3 DNA sequence: TGTGCCAGCAGCCAGGGGCGTAAGACCTACGAGCAGTACTTC. Amino acids: CASSQGRKTYEQYF.